The next 21 T cell receptor beta chains were all read from a single sample in a study of blood T cell repertoires in COVID-19. Profiled with immunoSEQ multiplex PCR; TCRdb holds only in-frame clones, not every one. The repertoire holds roughly 390,000 clones, around 87% seen once, with about 10% in the top ten. The source material was peripheral blood. The receptors originated from a woman in her twenties or thirties with COVID-19, enrolled during active disease.

The genes are TRBV5-4 and TRBJ2-2; maybe TRBD2 (6 bases). The germline V gene encodes CDR1 SGHNT and CDR2 YYREEE (reference sequence). V gave up 5 bases and J gave up 1 base, with 18 bases separating them. This CDR3 region has 17 residues. DNA of the CDR3: TGTGCCAGCAGTCCGGCGGGGCGCATGAAGAACACCGGGGAGCTGTTTTTT. Amino acid sequence: CASSPAGRMKNTGELFF.

CDR3 region: CASSGTAFKQFF. CDR3 coding DNA: TGTGCCAGTAGTGGGACAGCCTTTAAGCAGTTCTTC. This sequence joins TRBV19 and TRBJ2-1; 7 bases are a match to TRBD1. Losses at the gene ends were 5 bases for V and 11 bases for J; bases not matched to a gene: 6. The CDR3 length is 12 residues. CDR1 and CDR2 from the germline V gene are LNHDA and SQIVND (reference sequence).

The CDR3 region has the DNA TGTGCCAGCAGCGTAGTTCAGGGGGATACGCAGTATTTT. Its protein is CASSVVQGDTQYF. This sequence joins TRBV9 and TRBJ2-3, with D maybe TRBD1 (6 bases). V was cut by 0 bases and J by 6 bases, with 8 bases left in between. In germline, CDR1 is SGDLS, CDR2 YYNGEE. The CDR3 loop spans 13 amino acids.

The chain uses TRBV20-1 and TRBJ2-5, with D possibly matching TRBD2 (5 bases). Trimming left V 6 bases short and J 9 bases short, with 11 bases between. Germline CDR1 DFQATT, CDR2 SNEGSKA (reference sequence). The CDR3 spans 10 residues. The CDR3 sequence: CSAGIGAQYF. The CDR3 DNA follows: TGCAGTGCCGGGATAGGTGCCCAGTACTTC.

This clone was detected once. This rearrangement joins TRBV9 to TRBJ2-1; TRBD2 matches 9 bases. With 2 bases clipped from V and 7 bases from J, the junction kept 10 bases outside the gene matches. This CDR3 has 16 amino acids. Germline CDR1 SGDLS, CDR2 YYNGEE. The CDR3 loop reads CASSVSVAGGGNEQFF. CDR3 bases: TGTGCCAGCAGCGTCTCCGTGGCGGGAGGGGGGAATGAGCAGTTCTTC. Looking up the rest from reference TRBV9 and TRBJ2-1 gives the full variable domain: DSGVTQTPKHLITATGQRVTLRCSPRSGDLSVYWYQQSLDQGLQFLIQYYNGEERAKGNILERFSAQQFPDLHSELNLSSLELGDSALYFCASSVSVAGGGNEQFFGPGTRLTVL.

The chain joins TRBV19 to TRBJ2-5; D is perhaps TRBD1 (6 bases). The CDR3 is 14 amino acids. Germline V gives CDR1 LNHDA, CDR2 SQIVND (reference sequence). Trimming pared 3 bases from V and 4 bases from J, leaving 12 bases between. As DNA, the CDR3 is TGTGCCAGTAGTATGAGGGGCAGGGGAGAGACCCAGTACTTC. Its translation: CASSMRGRGETQYF.

This clone was seen only a few times. The V and J genes are TRBV10-3 and TRBJ2-5; 8 bases are shared with TRBD2. The ends lost 1 base at V and 5 bases at J; junction bases unmatched: 12. Germline loops: CDR1 ENHRY, CDR2 SYGVKD. The length of the CDR3 is 17 residues. The CDR3 loop reads CAISEWGAGDGVETQYF. The CDR3 DNA reads as TGTGCCATCAGTGAGTGGGGAGCGGGAGACGGCGTGGAGACCCAGTACTTC.

CDR3 sequence: CASSEAGTGSLMNTEAFF. The CDR3 nucleotides are TGTGCCAGCAGTGAAGCGGGAACAGGGTCCCTCATGAACACTGAAGCTTTCTTT. This chain links TRBV2 with TRBJ1-1; D might be TRBD1 (6 bases). The CDR3 spans 18 residues. V was clipped by 0 bases and J by 0 bases, with 17 bases between them. Germline CDR1 and CDR2: SNHLY and FYNNEI.

This rearrangement joins TRBV29-1 to TRBJ2-7; weak D call: TRBD2 (5 bases). V lost 5 bases to trimming and J lost 2 bases, with 10 bases between them. Germline CDR1 and CDR2: SQVTM and ANQGSEA. The CDR3 contains 12 residues. The CDR3 loop is CSVLGLTYEQYF. The CDR3 DNA reads as TGCAGCGTTCTTGGACTTACCTACGAGCAGTACTTC.

V gene TRBV10-3 combines with J gene TRBJ2-7; a weak D match, TRBD1 (5 bases). This CDR3 spans 13 amino acids. Germline V gene lookup returns CDR1 ENHRY and CDR2 SYGVKD. Deletions cut 3 bases from V and 5 bases from J, with 11 bases between. CDR3 loop: CAISEFKGDEQYF. The DNA of the CDR3 is TGTGCCATCAGTGAATTTAAAGGGGACGAGCAGTACTTC.

The V gene is TRBV24-1, the J gene TRBJ1-1, with D possibly TRBD1 on 5 matching bases. The germline gives CDR1 KGHDR, CDR2 SFDVKD. The length of the CDR3 is 12 residues. V dropped 3 bases and J dropped 10 bases, with 11 bases sitting between them. This CDR3 is CATSDGSRVAFF. Written as DNA, the CDR3 is TGTGCCACCAGTGATGGTAGCAGGGTAGCTTTCTTT.

The chain carries TRBV5-4 and TRBJ1-1, with D unclear. The CDR3 is made up of 14 amino acids. Looked up from germline, CDR1 is SGHNT and CDR2 is YYREEE (reference sequence). Trimming stripped 0 bases from V and 7 bases from J, with 13 bases between. The CDR3 sequence: CASSLGEGVGEAFF. The CDR3 nucleotides read TGTGCCAGCAGCTTGGGAGAGGGTGTGGGTGAAGCTTTCTTT.

This chain links TRBV25-1 with TRBJ1-3; D not certain. The CDR3 has 16 amino acids. V was shortened by 1 base and J by 0 bases, with 10 bases between the two germline ends. Germline V CDR1 and CDR2: MGHDK, SYGVNS. The CDR3 coding sequence is TGTGCCAGCAGTGAATTTGGCGGGTCCTCTGGAAACACCATATATTTT. It encodes CASSEFGGSSGNTIYF.

This rearrangement joins TRBV7-9 to TRBJ1-1, with D perhaps matching TRBD1 (5 bases). V lost 3 bases and J lost 3, with 8 bases in between. This CDR3 region has 13 residues. In germline, CDR1 is SEHNR, CDR2 FQNEAQ (reference sequence). Here the CDR3 DNA reads TGTGCCAGCAGCTTTCAAGGGGACACTGAAGCTTTCTTT. Amino acids: CASSFQGDTEAFF.

Turning to this clone: This sample includes further DNA sequences coding for the same CDR3. This chain connects TRBV7-2 to TRBJ2-5, with unresolved D. The CDR3 contains 13 residues. V dropped 0 bases and J dropped 4 bases, with 6 bases sitting between them. Germline CDR1 SGHTA, CDR2 FQGNSA. The CDR3 loop reads CASSLARVETQYF. The CDR3 bases are TGTGCCAGCAGCTTAGCCCGTGTAGAGACCCAGTACTTC.

In its sample, this clone was seen once. V and J are TRBV4-1 and TRBJ1-1; 9 bases fit TRBD1. Germline CDR1 is MGHRA and CDR2 is YSYEKL. The CDR3 length is 17 residues. With 3 bases clipped from V and 0 bases from J, the junction kept 8 bases outside the gene matches. CDR3 region: CASSHDRGASLNTEAFF. The CDR3 region has the DNA TGCGCCAGCAGCCATGACAGGGGGGCGAGTTTGAACACTGAAGCTTTCTTT.

This rearrangement joins TRBV6-5 to TRBJ1-1; 7 bases match TRBD1. Germline CDR1 MNHEY, CDR2 SVGAGI. The CDR3 is 12 residues long. Trimming at V came to 2 bases and at J to 9 bases, leaving 3 bases not matched to a gene. The DNA of the CDR3 is TGTGCCAGCAGTTACCAGGGGGGTAAAGCTTTCTTT. As protein: CASSYQGGKAFF.

This sequence joins TRBV4-1 and TRBJ1-6; D is unresolved. The germline gives CDR1 MGHRA, CDR2 YSYEKL. With 0 bases removed from V and 0 bases from J, the gap between germline ends came to 15 bases. The CDR3 is 19 residues long. CDR3 bases: TGCGCCAGCAGCCAAGATAGAGGGCAGGCGAGCTCCTATAATTCACCCCTCCACTTT. It codes for CASSQDRGQASSYNSPLHF.

The V and J genes are TRBV7-8 and TRBJ1-1; TRBD1 agrees at 8 bases. J gave up 3 bases and V 5 bases, and 2 bases lay outside the gene matches. The germline gives CDR1 SGHVS, CDR2 FQNEAQ. This CDR3 is built from 13 residues. The chain's CDR3 is CASSTDRDTEAFF. The DNA of the CDR3 is TGTGCCAGCAGCACGGACAGGGACACTGAAGCTTTCTTT. Full variable domain (remainder filled in from reference TRBV7-8 and TRBJ1-1): GAGVSQSPRYKVAKRGQDVALRCDPISGHVSLFWYQQALGQGPEFLTYFQNEAQLDKSGLPSDRFFAERPEGSVSTLKIQRTQQEDSAVYLCASSTDRDTEAFFGQGTRLTVV.

The chain couples TRBV19 to TRBJ2-2, with 13 bases aligning to TRBD2. Trimming removed 3 bases from V and 9 bases from J; junction bases left unmatched: 7. Germline V gene sequence: CDR1 LNHDA, CDR2 SQIVND (reference sequence). The length of the CDR3 is 16 residues. The CDR3 spells CASSIGLAGEHRELFF. DNA for the CDR3: TGTGCCAGTAGTATTGGACTAGCGGGAGAGCACCGGGAGCTGTTTTTT.

This clone was counted between two and nine times. The J gene is TRBJ1-5, the V gene TRBV5-6; D is uncertain. The CDR3 is 16 residues long. Germline values: CDR1 SGHDT, CDR2 YYEEEE. Trimming removed 4 bases at V and 0 bases at J, with 14 bases between. The CDR3: CASSLATALSNQPQHF. In DNA, the CDR3 is TGTGCCAGCAGCCTGGCAACAGCCCTTAGCAATCAGCCCCAGCATTTT.